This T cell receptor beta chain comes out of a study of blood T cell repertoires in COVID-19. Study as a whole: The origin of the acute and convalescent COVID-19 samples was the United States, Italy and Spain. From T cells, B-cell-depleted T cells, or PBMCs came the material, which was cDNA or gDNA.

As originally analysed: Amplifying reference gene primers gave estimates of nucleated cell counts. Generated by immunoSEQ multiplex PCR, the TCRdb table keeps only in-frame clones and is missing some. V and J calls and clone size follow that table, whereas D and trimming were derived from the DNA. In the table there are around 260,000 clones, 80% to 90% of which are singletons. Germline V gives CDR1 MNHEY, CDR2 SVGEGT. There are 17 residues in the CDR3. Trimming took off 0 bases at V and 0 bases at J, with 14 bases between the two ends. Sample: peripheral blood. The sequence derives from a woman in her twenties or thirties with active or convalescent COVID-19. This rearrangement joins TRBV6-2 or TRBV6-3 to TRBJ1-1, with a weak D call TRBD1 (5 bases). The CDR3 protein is CASSYSNWGALNTEAFF. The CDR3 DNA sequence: TGTGCCAGCAGTTACTCGAATTGGGGCGCCCTGAACACTGAAGCTTTCTTT.